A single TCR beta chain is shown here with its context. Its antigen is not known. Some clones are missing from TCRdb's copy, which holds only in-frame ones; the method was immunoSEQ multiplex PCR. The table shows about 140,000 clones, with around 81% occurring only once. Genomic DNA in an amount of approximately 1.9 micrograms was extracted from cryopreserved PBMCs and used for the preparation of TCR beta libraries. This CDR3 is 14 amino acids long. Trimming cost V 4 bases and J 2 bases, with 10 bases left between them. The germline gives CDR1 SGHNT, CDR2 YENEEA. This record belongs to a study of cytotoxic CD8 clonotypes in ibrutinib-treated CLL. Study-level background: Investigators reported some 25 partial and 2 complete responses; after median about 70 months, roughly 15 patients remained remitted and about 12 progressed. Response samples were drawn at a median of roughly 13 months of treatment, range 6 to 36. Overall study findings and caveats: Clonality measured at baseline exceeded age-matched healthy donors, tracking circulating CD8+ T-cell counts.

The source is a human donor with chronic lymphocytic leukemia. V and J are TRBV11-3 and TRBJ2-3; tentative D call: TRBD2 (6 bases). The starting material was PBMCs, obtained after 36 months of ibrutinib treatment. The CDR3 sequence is CASSSRESTDTQYF. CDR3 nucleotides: TGTGCCAGCAGCTCCCGGGAGTCCACAGATACGCAGTATTTT.